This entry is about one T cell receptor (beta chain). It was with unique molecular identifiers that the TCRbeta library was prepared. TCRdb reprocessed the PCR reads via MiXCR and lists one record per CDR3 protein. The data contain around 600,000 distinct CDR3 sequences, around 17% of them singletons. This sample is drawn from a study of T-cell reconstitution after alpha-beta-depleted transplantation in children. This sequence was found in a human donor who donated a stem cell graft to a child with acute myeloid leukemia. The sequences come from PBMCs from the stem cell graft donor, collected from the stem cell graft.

The CDR3 reads CASSLGPDYNEQFF. CDR3 DNA sequence: TGTGCCAGCAGTTTGGGACCGGACTACAATGAGCAGTTCTTC. The V and J genes are TRBV27 and TRBJ2-1, with D perhaps matching TRBD1 or TRBD2 (5 bases each). Trimming removed 3 bases from V and 3 bases from J, with 9 bases in between. CDR1 is MNHEY, CDR2 SMNVEV, per germline (reference sequence). The CDR3 is made up of 14 amino acids.